The present TCR beta chain was sequenced within a study of early T cells in non-severe SARS-CoV-2 infection. The wider study: The authors sequenced bulk RNA from unsorted whole blood, leaving chains unpaired.

About this clonotype itself: Its antigen is currently unknown.

Between the trimmed V and J ends, which lost 5 bases and 1 base, there was a span of 8 bases. The CDR3 runs to 13 residues. Germline CDR1 reads SGHAT; CDR2 reads FQNNGV. cDNA molecules, individually, were tagged with unique molecular identifiers. MiXCR was run by TCRdb on the 5' RACE reads, yielding one entry per CDR3 protein. The repertoire holds 68,000 or so distinct CDR3 sequences, with more than 10% as singletons. Whole-study findings and limits: Private and CD4 specificities were missed by VDJdb matching, which favored anti-spike CD8 responses.

Material: whole blood. The rearrangement links TRBV11-2 to TRBJ2-5; no clear D. This TCR was recovered from an adult who was a healthcare worker with PCR-confirmed SARS-CoV-2 infection or an uninfected control (not recorded which). Here the CDR3 reads CASSLNSQETQYF. The CDR3 nucleotides read TGTGCCAGCAGCCTAAACAGCCAAGAGACCCAGTACTTC. Variable domain in full (rest from reference TRBV11-2 and TRBJ2-5): EAGVAQSPRYKIIEKRQSVAFWCNPISGHATLYWYQQILGQGPKLLIQFQNNGVVDDSQLPKDRFSAERLKGVDSTLKIQPAKLEDSAVYLCASSLNSQETQYFGPGTRLLVL.